This T cell receptor (beta chain) was profiled in a study of T cell repertoires in cytomegalovirus infection. MiXCR, run by TCRdb on the reads, gives a single entry per CDR3 protein. The table lists 90,000 to 120,000 distinct CDR3 sequences, about 25% of them singletons. Input material: CD8+ T cells from PBMCs. The receptors originated from a human donor in good health (CMV status not recorded). Some clones in this sample may be carry-over from other donors' samples.

This clonotype was seen at least ten times. In DNA form, the CDR3 reads TGTGTAACTCTGGCTAGTGGCCAAGAGACCCAGTACTTC. This sequence encodes CVTLASGQETQYF. The chain links TRBV7-9 to TRBJ2-5; no clear D gene. Germline V gives CDR1 SEHNR, CDR2 FQNEAQ (reference sequence). The CDR3 is 13 amino acids.